This T cell receptor beta chain was captured in a study of shared T cell receptors in the human thymus. J was trimmed by 4 bases and V by 6 bases; bases with no gene match: 2. Germline CDR1 reads MDHEN; CDR2 reads SYDVKM. The CDR3 sequence is 13 residues long. TCRdb's copy holds only in-frame clones and misses some; the assay was immunoSEQ multiplex PCR. This sample has about 660,000 clones, with approximately 90% found just once. This clone was picked up one time. Another study also made use of these data, one on human thymus T cells. This second report adds: From resections taken during corrective heart surgery, the thymus tissue was obtained. There were highly overlapping thymic repertoires among unrelated individuals, as related research reported.

The clonotype was recovered from a boy in the first two years of life with a congenital heart defect. J is TRBJ1-5 and V is TRBV28, with 8 bases matching TRBD1. The sequencing input was thymocytes. The chain's CDR3 is CASRGTGNQPQHF. In nucleotides, the CDR3 is TGTGCCAGCAGAGGGACAGGAAATCAGCCCCAGCATTTT.